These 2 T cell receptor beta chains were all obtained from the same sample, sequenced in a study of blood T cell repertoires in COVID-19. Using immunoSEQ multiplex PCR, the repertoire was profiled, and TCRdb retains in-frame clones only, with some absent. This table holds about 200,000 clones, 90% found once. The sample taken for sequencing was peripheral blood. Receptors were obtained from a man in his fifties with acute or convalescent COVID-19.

CDR3 residues: CASSFFSGFSEAFF. For the CDR3, the DNA is TGTGCCAGCAGCTTTTTTTCGGGATTCTCTGAAGCTTTCTTT. The V call is TRBV7-8, the J call TRBJ1-1; D ambiguous. The CDR3 length is 14 residues. Germline V gene data show CDR1 as SGHVS and CDR2 as FQNEAQ. Trimming removed 3 bases from V and 6 bases from J, with 14 bases in between.

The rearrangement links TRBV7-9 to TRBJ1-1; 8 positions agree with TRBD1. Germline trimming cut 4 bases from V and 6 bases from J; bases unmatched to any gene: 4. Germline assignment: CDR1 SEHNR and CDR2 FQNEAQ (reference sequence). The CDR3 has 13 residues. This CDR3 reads CASSSDRVAEAFF. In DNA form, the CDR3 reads TGTGCCAGCAGCTCGGACAGGGTCGCTGAAGCTTTCTTT.